One and the same sample provided the 23 T cell receptor beta chains below, sequenced in a study of control samples from healthy donors and cancer patients. Using immunoSEQ multiplex PCR, the repertoire was profiled, and TCRdb retains in-frame clones only, with some absent. The sample lists under 95,000 clones, around four fifths occurring once. Specimen: blood. These receptors originate from a man in his fifties or sixties in good health.

The chain couples TRBV24-1 to TRBJ2-1; the D call may be TRBD1 or TRBD2 (5 bases each). The germline V gene has CDR1 KGHDR and CDR2 SFDVKD. Between the trimmed V and J ends, which lost 5 bases and 4 bases, there was a span of 11 bases. CDR3 length equals 14 residues. The chain's CDR3 is CATSVGTTYNEQFF. CDR3 nucleotides: TGTGCCACCAGTGTCGGGACCACTTACAATGAGCAGTTCTTC.

The genes are TRBV5-6 and TRBJ1-5; TRBD1 is a possible D gene (6 bases). V lost 2 bases, J lost 0 bases, and 12 bases lay in between. The germline CDR1 and CDR2 sequences are SGHDT and YYEEEE. The CDR3 length is 16 residues. CDR3 nucleotide sequence: TGTGCCAGCAGCTTAAGAACAGGGTATAGCAATCAGCCCCAGCATTTT. Protein: CASSLRTGYSNQPQHF.

This CDR3 reads CASSQEEKYGYTF. The CDR3 DNA reads TGTGCCAGCAGCCAAGAAGAGAAGTATGGCTACACCTTC. The V gene is TRBV3-1 (or the pseudogene TRBV3-2), the J gene TRBJ1-2; D unresolved. V was clipped by 0 bases and J by 5 bases, with 7 bases between them. The CDR3 spans 13 residues. Germline assignment: CDR1 LGHDT and CDR2 YNNKEL (reference sequence).

This clone is a singleton in its sample. The chain couples TRBV7-8 to TRBJ2-3; 12 bases map to TRBD2. Germline loops: CDR1 SGHVS, CDR2 FQNEAQ. The CDR3 loop spans 17 amino acids. The ends lost 5 bases at V and 5 bases at J; junction bases unmatched: 11. The CDR3 sequence: CASSAMGWTSGKDTQYF. The CDR3 nucleotides are TGTGCCAGCAGCGCCATGGGGTGGACTAGCGGGAAAGATACGCAGTATTTT.

This chain connects TRBV3-1 (or the pseudogene TRBV3-2) to TRBJ1-2; 7 bases fit TRBD1. The CDR3 totals 14 residues. Germline V gene sequence: CDR1 LGHDT, CDR2 YNNKEL (reference sequence). J gave up 0 bases and V 3 bases, and 1 base lay outside the gene matches. The CDR3 nucleotides are TGTGCCAGCAGCCAGACAGGGCCTAACTATGGCTACACCTTC. Translated: CASSQTGPNYGYTF.

The chain recombines TRBV2 with TRBJ2-7; D call uncertain. This CDR3 spans 13 amino acids. Trimming removed 3 bases from V and 5 bases from J, with 11 bases in between. CDR1 SNHLY and CDR2 FYNNEI come from the germline V gene. The CDR3 sequence: CASSDLPQDEQYF. The DNA for the CDR3 is TGTGCCAGCAGTGATCTGCCACAAGACGAGCAGTACTTC.

The chain recombines TRBV24-1 with TRBJ1-2; D gene uncertain. Looked up from germline, CDR1 is KGHDR and CDR2 is SFDVKD. The V and J ends lost 3 bases and 1 base respectively, with 8 bases between them. The CDR3 is 14 residues long. CDR3 sequence reads: CATSDPRLNYGYTF. The CDR3 nucleotides are TGTGCCACCAGTGATCCCAGGCTTAACTATGGCTACACCTTC.

The chain employs TRBV11-2 and TRBJ2-7; no firm D call. This CDR3 comprises 12 residues. Germline V lookup: CDR1 SGHAT, CDR2 FQNNGV. Trimming stripped 1 base from V and 3 bases from J, with 4 bases between. CDR3 residues: CASSLVVYEQYF. The CDR3 DNA reads TGTGCCAGCAGCTTAGTGGTCTACGAGCAGTACTTC.

This rearrangement joins TRBV7-8 to TRBJ2-5, with D perhaps matching TRBD1 (6 bases). Per the germline V gene, CDR1 is SGHVS and CDR2 is FQNEAQ. This CDR3 is 13 amino acids long. Trimming shortened V by 5 bases and J by 8 bases, and 15 bases separated the two germline ends. The CDR3 nucleotides read TGTGCCAGCAGCACGCAGGGGTTTAGTACCCAGTACTTC. Its protein product is CASSTQGFSTQYF.

The V and J genes are TRBV5-3 and TRBJ2-1; TRBD2 matches 7 bases. TRBV5-3 is assigned to the ORF class and has an uncertain function. V lost 4 bases and J lost 5; bases outside the gene matches: 9. The CDR3 is 15 residues long. The CDR3 nucleotides read TGTGCCAGAAGCCTAGCGGCAGAACCTAACAATGAGCAGTTCTTC. It translates to CARSLAAEPNNEQFF.

The J gene is TRBJ1-2, the V gene TRBV10-3; D is undetermined. V was shortened by 2 bases and J by 10 bases, with 14 bases between the two germline ends. The CDR3 loop spans 13 amino acids. Germline loops: CDR1 ENHRY, CDR2 SYGVKD. The CDR3 DNA is TGTGCCATCAGTGAGGGAACTCCCAAAAACTACACCTTC. Amino acids: CAISEGTPKNYTF.

The chain uses TRBV5-6 and TRBJ1-1; D is ambiguous. The CDR3 is 13 residues long. Trimming left V 2 bases short and J 5 bases short, with 10 bases between. Germline CDR1 reads SGHDT; CDR2 reads YYEEEE. CDR3 in amino acids: CASSFAGRTEAFF. The DNA of the CDR3 is TGTGCCAGCAGCTTCGCCGGACGGACTGAAGCTTTCTTT.

J is TRBJ2-3 and V is TRBV11-2; TRBD1 matches at 9 bases. Per the germline V gene, CDR1 is SGHAT and CDR2 is FQNNGV. The CDR3 totals 15 residues. The ends lost 5 bases at V and 2 bases at J; junction bases unmatched: 5. CDR3 sequence reads: CASSPWDRATDTQYF. The DNA of the CDR3 is TGTGCCAGCAGCCCCTGGGACAGGGCCACAGATACGCAGTATTTT. The whole variable domain, filled in from reference TRBV11-2 and TRBJ2-3, reads EAGVAQSPRYKIIEKRQSVAFWCNPISGHATLYWYQQILGQGPKLLIQFQNNGVVDDSQLPKDRFSAERLKGVDSTLKIQPAKLEDSAVYLCASSPWDRATDTQYFGPGTRLTVL.

This sequence joins TRBV2 and TRBJ1-2; a possible D gene is TRBD1 (5 bases). Deletions cut 6 bases from V and 3 bases from J, with 11 bases between. CDR3 length: 13 residues. Per germline, CDR1 SNHLY and CDR2 FYNNEI. The CDR3 region is CASSEGRHYGYTF. The CDR3, as DNA: TGTGCCAGCAGCGAGGGACGACACTATGGCTACACCTTC.

V usage is TRBV19 and J usage is TRBJ1-5, with TRBD1 as a possible D gene (6 bases). The ends were cut back, 5 bases at V and 8 bases at J, with 22 bases in the middle. This CDR3 has 16 residues. Germline assignment: CDR1 LNHDA and CDR2 SQIVND (reference sequence). The DNA of the CDR3 is TGTGCCAGTAGTCGGAGGCCCGATCAGGGGCGAGAGCCCCAGCATTTT. This sequence encodes CASSRRPDQGREPQHF.

V gene TRBV2 combines with J gene TRBJ2-1, with 10 positions matching TRBD2. Unmatched junction bases numbered 7, after V lost 7 bases and J lost 7 bases. The CDR3 extends over 14 amino acids. Germline assignment: CDR1 SNHLY and CDR2 FYNNEI. CDR3: CASNKREGVNEQFF. The CDR3 DNA is TGTGCCAGCAATAAGCGGGAGGGTGTGAATGAGCAGTTCTTC.

The CDR3 region is CASSLGTAGAQYF. The CDR3 coding sequence is TGCGCCAGCAGCCTCGGGACCGCAGGAGCCCAGTACTTC. The genes are TRBV10-2 and TRBJ2-5; D may correspond to TRBD1 or TRBD2 (5 bases each). Germline V gene lookup returns CDR1 WSHSY and CDR2 SAAADI. The CDR3 has 13 amino acids. V dropped 6 bases and J dropped 9 bases, with 17 bases sitting between them.

This clone came up once. This chain uses TRBV4-2 with TRBJ1-2; TRBD1 aligns across 8 bases. Trimming cost V 3 bases and J 4 bases; bases outside gene matches: 7. Per germline, CDR1 LGHNA and CDR2 YNFKEQ. This CDR3 is 15 amino acids long. CDR3 nucleotides: TGTGCCAGCAGCCAGACCGACAGGGGAAGCTATGGCTACACCTTC. It codes for CASSQTDRGSYGYTF.

This clone appeared once. V usage is TRBV6-5 and J usage is TRBJ1-5; tentatively, D is TRBD1 (6 bases). The germline gives CDR1 MNHEY, CDR2 SVGAGI. Trimming shortened V by 5 bases and J by 6 bases, and 8 bases separated the two germline ends. This CDR3 comprises 12 residues. As DNA, the CDR3 is TGTGCCAGCAGTCAGGGGAGTCAGCCCCAGCATTTT. It translates to CASSQGSQPQHF.

Note on this clone: Other DNA sequences in the sample encode the same CDR3. The rearrangement uses TRBV9 and TRBJ1-1; D ambiguous. V was pared by 1 base and J by 2 bases, with 6 bases between. This CDR3 comprises 13 residues. The germline V gene encodes CDR1 SGDLS and CDR2 YYNGEE. This CDR3 is CASSVSLNTEAFF. The CDR3 DNA sequence: TGTGCCAGCAGCGTAAGCCTTAACACTGAAGCTTTCTTT.

The chain recombines TRBV7-2 with TRBJ2-6; D is unclear. The germline V gene encodes CDR1 SGHTA and CDR2 FQGNSA. The CDR3 runs to 14 residues. Trimming removed 3 bases at V and 2 bases at J, with 5 bases between. CDR3 protein: CASSFSTGANVLTF. Here the CDR3 DNA reads TGTGCCAGCAGCTTCAGTACTGGGGCCAACGTCCTGACTTTC.

The chain links TRBV18 to TRBJ2-3; 7 bases align to TRBD2. Germline trimming cut 2 bases from V and 6 bases from J; bases unmatched to any gene: 8. There are 15 residues in the CDR3. Germline V CDR1 and CDR2: KGHSH, LQKENI. DNA of the CDR3: TGTGCCAGCTCACCAGGCGGGGGACTTGGGGATACGCAGTATTTT. Its translation is CASSPGGGLGDTQYF.

The chain uses TRBV11-3 and TRBJ2-1, with no clear D. This CDR3 has 16 amino acids. With 2 bases removed from V and 4 bases from J, the gap between germline ends came to 15 bases. CDR1 and CDR2 from the germline V gene are SGHNT and YENEEA. The CDR3 spells CASSLNGDWGYNEQFF. For the CDR3, the DNA is TGTGCCAGCAGCTTAAATGGCGACTGGGGATACAATGAGCAGTTCTTC.